Sequencing of this T cell receptor beta chain was carried out in a study of T cell responses to AZD1222 COVID-19 vaccine. A note on this clone: Its antigen is unidentified.

The CDR3 has 13 residues. Germline V lookup: CDR1 SGHAT, CDR2 FQNNGV. Trimming took off 3 bases at V and 3 bases at J, with 9 bases between the two ends. Study-wide results and caveats: Clonal diversity was possibly underestimated, and the donors were mostly white British, with more females. Mapped onto spike, vaccine-associated CD4 TCRs spanned it and were dominant at 160-218 and 743-854. Nearly half of the spike-specific TCRs reportedly recognize variant regions that carry no mutations. Seropositive at baseline were only six AZD1222 recipients.

Sequenced by immunoSEQ multiplex PCR; TCRdb stores in-frame clones only, minus some. The profile shows 75,000 to 85,000 clones, around 87% of them singletons. This TCR was recovered from an adult in good health. This rearrangement joins TRBV11-2 to TRBJ2-7; D gene ambiguous. This sample comprised peripheral blood, obtained on day 0 of AZD1222 vaccination. CDR3: CASSLHTDYEQYF. Here the CDR3 DNA reads TGTGCCAGCAGCTTGCACACAGACTACGAGCAGTACTTC.